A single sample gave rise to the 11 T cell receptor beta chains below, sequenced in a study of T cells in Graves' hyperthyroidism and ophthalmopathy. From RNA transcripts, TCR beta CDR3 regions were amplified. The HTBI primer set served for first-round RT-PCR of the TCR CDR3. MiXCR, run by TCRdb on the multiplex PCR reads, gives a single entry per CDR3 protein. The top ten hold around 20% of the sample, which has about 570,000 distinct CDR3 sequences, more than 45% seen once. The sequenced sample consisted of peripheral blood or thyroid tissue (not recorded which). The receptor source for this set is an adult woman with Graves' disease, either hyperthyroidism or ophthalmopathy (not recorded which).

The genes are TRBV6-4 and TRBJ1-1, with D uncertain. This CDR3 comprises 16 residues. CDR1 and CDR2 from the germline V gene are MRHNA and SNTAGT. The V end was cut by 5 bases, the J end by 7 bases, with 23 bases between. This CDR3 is CASSPIESVRWDEAFF. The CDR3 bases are TGTGCCAGCAGTCCGATCGAGTCGGTGCGGTGGGATGAAGCTTTCTTT.

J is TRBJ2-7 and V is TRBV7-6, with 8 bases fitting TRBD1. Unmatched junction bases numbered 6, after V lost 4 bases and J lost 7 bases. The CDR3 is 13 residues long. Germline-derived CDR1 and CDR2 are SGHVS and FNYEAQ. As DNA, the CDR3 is TGTGCCAGCAGCTATACAGGGGGATGGGAGCAGTACTTC. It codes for CASSYTGGWEQYF.

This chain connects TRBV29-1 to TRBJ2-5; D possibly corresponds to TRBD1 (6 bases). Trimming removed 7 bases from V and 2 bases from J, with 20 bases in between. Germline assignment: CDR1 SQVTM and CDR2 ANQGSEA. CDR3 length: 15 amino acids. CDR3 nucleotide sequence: TGCAGCGCTGACTTGGACAGAGCTTCTCAAGAGACCCAGTACTTC. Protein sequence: CSADLDRASQETQYF.

Here the CDR3 DNA reads TGTGCCAGCAGCATCGACAGCAGGGGTGTCTACGAGCAGTACTTC. Translating gives CASSIDSRGVYEQYF. The V and J genes are TRBV7-9 and TRBJ2-7, with a possible D match to TRBD1 (6 bases). Germline V CDR1 and CDR2: SEHNR, FQNEAQ (reference sequence). The CDR3 extends over 15 amino acids. The V end lost 5 bases, the J end lost 3 bases, and 17 bases lay between the germline ends.

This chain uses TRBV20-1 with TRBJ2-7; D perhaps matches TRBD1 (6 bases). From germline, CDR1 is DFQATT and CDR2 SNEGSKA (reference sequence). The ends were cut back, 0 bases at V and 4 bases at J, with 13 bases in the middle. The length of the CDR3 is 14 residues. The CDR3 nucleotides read TGCAGTGCTAGAGATACGGCTAGGGGGTACGAGCAGTACTTC. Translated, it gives CSARDTARGYEQYF.

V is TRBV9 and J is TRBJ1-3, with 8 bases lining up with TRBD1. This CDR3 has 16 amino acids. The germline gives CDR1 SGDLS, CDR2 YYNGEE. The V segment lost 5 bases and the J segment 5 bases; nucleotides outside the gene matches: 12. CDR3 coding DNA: TGTGCCAGCAGTTTATTATCCGGGACAGGTCGAAACACCATATATTTT. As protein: CASSLLSGTGRNTIYF.

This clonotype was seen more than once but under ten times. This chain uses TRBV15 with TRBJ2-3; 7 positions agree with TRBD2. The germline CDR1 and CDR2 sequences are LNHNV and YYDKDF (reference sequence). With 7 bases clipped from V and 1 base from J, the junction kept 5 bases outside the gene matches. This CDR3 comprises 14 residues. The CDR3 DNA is TGTGCCACCACAGCGGGGTGGGGCACAGATACGCAGTATTTT. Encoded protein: CATTAGWGTDTQYF.

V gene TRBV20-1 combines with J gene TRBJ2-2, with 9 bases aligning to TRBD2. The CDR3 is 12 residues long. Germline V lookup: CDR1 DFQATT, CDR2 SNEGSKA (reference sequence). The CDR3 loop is CRAGGDTGELFF. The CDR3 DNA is TGCAGAGCGGGAGGTGATACCGGGGAGCTGTTTTTT.

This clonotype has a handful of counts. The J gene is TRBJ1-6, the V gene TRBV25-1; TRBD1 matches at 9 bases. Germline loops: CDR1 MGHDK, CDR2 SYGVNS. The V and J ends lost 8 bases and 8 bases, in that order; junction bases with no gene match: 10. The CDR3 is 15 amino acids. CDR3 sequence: CASRQGVFGDSPLHF. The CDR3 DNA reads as TGTGCCAGCCGACAGGGGGTCTTCGGGGATTCACCCCTCCACTTT.

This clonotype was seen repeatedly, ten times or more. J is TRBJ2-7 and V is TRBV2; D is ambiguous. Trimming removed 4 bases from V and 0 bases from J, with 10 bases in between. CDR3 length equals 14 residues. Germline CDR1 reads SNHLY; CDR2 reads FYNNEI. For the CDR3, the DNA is TGTGCCAGCAGTGTAAACCGAAACTCCTACGAGCAGTACTTC. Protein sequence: CASSVNRNSYEQYF.

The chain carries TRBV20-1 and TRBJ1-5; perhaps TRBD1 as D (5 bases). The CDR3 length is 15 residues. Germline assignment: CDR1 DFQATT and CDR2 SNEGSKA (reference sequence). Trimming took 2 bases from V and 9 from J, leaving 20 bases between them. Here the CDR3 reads CSARWGTGGRPPQHF. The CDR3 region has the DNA TGCAGTGCTAGATGGGGGACCGGGGGGAGACCGCCCCAGCATTTT.